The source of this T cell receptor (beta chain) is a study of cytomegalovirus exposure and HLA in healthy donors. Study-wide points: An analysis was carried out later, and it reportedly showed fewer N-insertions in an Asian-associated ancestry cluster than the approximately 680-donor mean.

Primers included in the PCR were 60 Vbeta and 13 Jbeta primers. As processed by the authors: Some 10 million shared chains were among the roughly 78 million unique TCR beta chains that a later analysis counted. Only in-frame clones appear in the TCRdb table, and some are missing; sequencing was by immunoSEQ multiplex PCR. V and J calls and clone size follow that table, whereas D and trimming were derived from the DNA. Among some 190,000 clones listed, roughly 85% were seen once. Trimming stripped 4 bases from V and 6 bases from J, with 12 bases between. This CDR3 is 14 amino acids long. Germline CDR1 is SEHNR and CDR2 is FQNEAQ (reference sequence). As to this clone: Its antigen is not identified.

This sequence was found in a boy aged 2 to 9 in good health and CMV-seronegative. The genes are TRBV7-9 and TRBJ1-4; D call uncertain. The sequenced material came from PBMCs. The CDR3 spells CASSSGEVDEKLFF. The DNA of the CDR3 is TGTGCCAGCAGCTCCGGGGAAGTGGATGAAAAACTGTTTTTT.